The text below deals with one T cell receptor (beta chain). The antigen remains unidentified. This specimen comes from a study of PD-1 blockade in classical Hodgkin lymphoma. General study findings and limits: Baseline TCR diversity was reportedly lower in newly diagnosed patients than in healthy donors. It was reported as lower still in relapsed/refractory patients. Baseline diversity resembling that of newly diagnosed patients was seen in complete responders. By C4D1, CD4+ diversity increased significantly, especially in complete responders.

Sequencing used immunoSEQ multiplex PCR; TCRdb keeps in-frame clones, though not all of them. The sample includes 35,000 to 45,000 clones, around 88% of them seen just once. Relapse was seen in all patients after autologous stem cell transplantation, and brentuximab vedotin exposure was variable. Trimming left V 3 bases short and J 4 bases short, with 11 bases between. The CDR3 totals 14 residues. Germline CDR1 reads LNHNV; CDR2 reads YYDKDF (reference sequence). The receptor was derived from a human donor with classical Hodgkin lymphoma. This chain links TRBV15 with TRBJ2-3; D is unclear. The starting material was peripheral blood mononuclear cells (PBMCs), obtained before the second cycle of nivolumab. The CDR3 loop is CATSSRVAPDTQYF. Here the CDR3 DNA reads TGTGCCACCAGCAGTAGAGTCGCCCCAGATACGCAGTATTTT.